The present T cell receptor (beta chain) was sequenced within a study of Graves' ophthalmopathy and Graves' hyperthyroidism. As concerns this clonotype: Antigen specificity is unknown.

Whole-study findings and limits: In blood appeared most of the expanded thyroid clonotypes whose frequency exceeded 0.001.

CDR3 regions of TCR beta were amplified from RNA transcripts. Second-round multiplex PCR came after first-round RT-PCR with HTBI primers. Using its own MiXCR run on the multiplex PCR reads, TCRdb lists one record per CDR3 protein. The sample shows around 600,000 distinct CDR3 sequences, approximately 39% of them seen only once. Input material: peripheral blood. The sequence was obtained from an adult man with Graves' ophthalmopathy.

In nucleotides, the CDR3 is TGTGCCAGCGGGGACAGGGCAAGGACCGGGGAGCTGTTTTTT. This encodes CASGDRARTGELFF. V is TRBV19 and J is TRBJ2-2, with TRBD1 identical over 9 bases. Germline CDR1 LNHDA, CDR2 SQIVND (reference sequence). J was trimmed by 5 bases and V by 9 bases; bases with no gene match: 7. The CDR3 is 14 amino acids.